This T cell receptor (beta chain) stems from a study of response to subunit inactivated influenza vaccine. This CDR3 has 11 amino acids. V was cut by 4 bases and J by 9 bases, with 8 bases left in between. Germline CDR1 is LGHDT and CDR2 is YNNKEL (reference sequence). From the RT-PCR reads, TCRdb called clonotypes with MiXCR, one entry per CDR3 protein. The data contain hundreds of thousands of distinct CDR3 sequences, approximately 15% of them singletons. Of note for this clonotype: Its target is unknown.

General study findings and limits: With each seasonal influenza vaccination, the authors suggested, few new T cells are recruited.

This TCR derives from a man between 50 and 59 years old who received an inactivated influenza vaccine. The material was PBMCs from blood, obtained less than 15 days before vaccination. The chain links TRBV3-1 to TRBJ2-3; D possibly corresponds to TRBD1 (5 bases). The CDR3 is CASSRGGTQYF. CDR3 nucleotides: TGTGCCAGCAGCCGGGGCGGCACGCAGTATTTT.